This TCR beta chain derives from a study of human thymus T cells. The CDR3 sequence is 16 residues long. Germline values: CDR1 PRHDT, CDR2 FYEKMQ (reference sequence). Losses at the gene ends were 4 bases for V and 6 bases for J; bases not matched to a gene: 11. General observations from the study: Related studies found that unrelated individuals share highly overlapping thymic repertoires. What appeared biased in thymic and blood repertoires was the usage of V and J genes.

Repertoires were generated with immunoSEQ multiplex PCR, while TCRdb's copy carries only in-frame clones and drops some. Seen here are some 120,000 clones, around 94% observed once, and the top ten hold 0.02% to 0.03%. Details on this clone: Its antigen is unknown. The same CDR3 can be traced to other DNA sequences in this sample.

Corrective cardiac operations yielded the resected thymus tissue. Among the donors, all were healthy Finnish infants having corrective surgery for congenital heart defects. V usage is TRBV13 and J usage is TRBJ1-2; the match to TRBD1 covers 10 bases. What was sequenced was thymus tissue. The sequence came from a boy less than two years old with a congenital heart defect but otherwise immunologically healthy. The DNA of the CDR3 is TGTGCCAGCAGCTCGGGGACCCGGGACAGGGGCAATGGCTACACCTTC. As protein: CASSSGTRDRGNGYTF.